This entry lists 9 T cell receptor beta chains sequenced from one sample in a study of blood T cell repertoires in COVID-19. Sequencing was performed with immunoSEQ multiplex PCR; in TCRdb, only in-frame clones are kept and a portion is missing. This sample has around 310,000 clones, with around nine tenths found just once. The sample was PBMCs or T cells enriched from blood (not recorded which). The source of these receptors is a woman aged 40 to 49 who had recovered from COVID-19.

The genes are TRBV27 and TRBJ2-2; 12 nucleotides agree with TRBD2. Unmatched junction bases numbered 11, after V lost 5 bases and J lost 7 bases. The germline CDR1 and CDR2 sequences are MNHEY and SMNVEV (reference sequence). This CDR3 comprises 17 residues. The chain's CDR3 is CASSASTSGRSGGELFF. Here the CDR3 DNA reads TGTGCCAGCAGTGCCTCGACTAGCGGGAGATCCGGCGGGGAGCTGTTTTTT.

The V call is TRBV18, the J call TRBJ1-4; TRBD1 might be the D (5 bases). Germline CDR1 is KGHSH and CDR2 is LQKENI. The CDR3 consists of 16 residues. Trimming cost V 5 bases and J 4 bases, with 17 bases left between them. The CDR3 sequence: CASSGLPGPINEKLFF. Written as DNA, the CDR3 is TGTGCCAGCTCAGGACTACCGGGACCGATTAATGAAAAACTGTTTTTT.

The V call is TRBV2, the J call TRBJ2-2, with a tentative D call TRBD2 (6 bases). CDR1 SNHLY and CDR2 FYNNEI come from the germline V gene. The CDR3 extends over 15 amino acids. The ends were cut back, 4 bases at V and 6 bases at J, with 15 bases in the middle. CDR3 bases: TGTGCCAGCAGTGTCTCGACTAGTGAGGCCGGGGAGCTGTTTTTT. Its translation: CASSVSTSEAGELFF.

V usage is TRBV28 and J usage is TRBJ2-1; TRBD2 agrees at 13 bases. The CDR3 contains 13 residues. Germline CDR1 reads MDHEN; CDR2 reads SYDVKM. V lost 8 bases and J lost 9; bases outside the gene matches: 4. For the CDR3, the DNA is TGTGCCAGCCTCCGGACTAGCGGGGGTGAGCAGTTCTTC. This gives the protein CASLRTSGGEQFF.

The rearrangement links TRBV7-9 to TRBJ2-5, with TRBD1 identical over 7 bases. Germline trimming cut 1 base from V and 5 bases from J; bases unmatched to any gene: 4. Per germline, CDR1 SEHNR and CDR2 FQNEAQ (reference sequence). The CDR3 covers 14 residues. The CDR3 sequence: CASSLGRGWETQYF. The DNA of the CDR3 is TGTGCCAGCAGCTTAGGCAGGGGGTGGGAGACCCAGTACTTC.

The rearrangement uses TRBV12-3 or TRBV12-4 and TRBJ2-7, with no clear D. V lost 3 bases and J lost 5, with 8 bases in between. The length of the CDR3 is 12 residues. For the CDR3, the DNA is TGTGCCAGCAGTTTGATCGGTAACGAGCAGTACTTC. Translating gives CASSLIGNEQYF.

The chain has TRBV11-3 and TRBJ2-2; TRBD1 is a possible D gene (6 bases). The CDR3 loop spans 14 amino acids. V was cut by 1 base and J by 6 bases, with 9 bases left in between. Germline values: CDR1 SGHNT, CDR2 YENEEA. CDR3 DNA: TGTGCCAGCAGCTTAGTGACAGGCCCCGGGGAGCTGTTTTTT. Protein sequence: CASSLVTGPGELFF.

The chain carries TRBV5-1 and TRBJ1-4, with TRBD1 identical over 9 bases. The trim removed 4 bases at V and 7 bases at J, leaving 5 bases unmatched. Germline lookup yields CDR1 SGHRS and CDR2 YFSETQ. The CDR3 is made up of 14 amino acids. The DNA of the CDR3 is TGCGCCAGCAGCCAGGGACAGGGCGGTGAAAAACTGTTTTTT. Its translation: CASSQGQGGEKLFF.

This sequence joins TRBV7-2 and TRBJ2-5; 12 nucleotides match TRBD2. V was clipped by 1 base and J by 6 bases; unmatched bases: 9. Per the germline V gene, CDR1 is SGHTA and CDR2 is FQGNSA. The CDR3 extends over 17 amino acids. This CDR3 is CASSLVQTSGSWKTQYF. CDR3 nucleotide sequence: TGTGCCAGCAGCTTAGTACAGACTAGCGGGAGCTGGAAGACCCAGTACTTC. The entire variable domain, with the rest obtained from reference TRBV7-2 and TRBJ2-5, is as follows: GAGVSQSPSNKVTEKGKDVELRCDPISGHTALYWYRQSLGQGLEFLIYFQGNSAPDKSGLPSDRFSAERTGGSVSTLTIQRTQQEDSAVYLCASSLVQTSGSWKTQYFGPGTRLLVL.